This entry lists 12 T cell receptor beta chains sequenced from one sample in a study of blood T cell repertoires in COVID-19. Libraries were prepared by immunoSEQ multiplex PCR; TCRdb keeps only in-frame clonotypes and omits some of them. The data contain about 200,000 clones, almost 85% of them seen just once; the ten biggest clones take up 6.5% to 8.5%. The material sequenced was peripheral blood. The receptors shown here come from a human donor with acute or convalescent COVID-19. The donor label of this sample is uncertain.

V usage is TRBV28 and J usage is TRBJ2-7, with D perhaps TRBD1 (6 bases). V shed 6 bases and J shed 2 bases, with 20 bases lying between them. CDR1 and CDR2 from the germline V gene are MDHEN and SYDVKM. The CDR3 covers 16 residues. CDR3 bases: TGTGCCAGCAGGGCATACAACAGGGCCCCAACCTACGAGCAGTACTTC. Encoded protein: CASRAYNRAPTYEQYF.

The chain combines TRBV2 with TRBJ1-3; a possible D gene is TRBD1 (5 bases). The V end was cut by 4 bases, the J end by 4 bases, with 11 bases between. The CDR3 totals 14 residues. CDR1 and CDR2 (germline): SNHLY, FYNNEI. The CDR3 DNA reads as TGTGCCAGCAGTGCCGAGACAGTCGGAAACACCATATATTTT. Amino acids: CASSAETVGNTIYF.

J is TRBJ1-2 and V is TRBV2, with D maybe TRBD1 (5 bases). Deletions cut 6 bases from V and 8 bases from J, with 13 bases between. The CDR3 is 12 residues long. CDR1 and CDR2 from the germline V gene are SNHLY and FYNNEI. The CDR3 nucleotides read TGTGCCAGCAGCAGGGAAGGTTGGGGCTACACCTTC. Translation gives CASSREGWGYTF.

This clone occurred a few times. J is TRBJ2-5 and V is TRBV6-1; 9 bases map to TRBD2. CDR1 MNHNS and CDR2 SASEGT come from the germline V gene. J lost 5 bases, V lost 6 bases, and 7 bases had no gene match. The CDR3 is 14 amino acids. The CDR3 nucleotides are TGTGCCAGCAGGATTAGCGGGAGCAGGGAGACCCAGTACTTC. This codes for CASRISGSRETQYF.

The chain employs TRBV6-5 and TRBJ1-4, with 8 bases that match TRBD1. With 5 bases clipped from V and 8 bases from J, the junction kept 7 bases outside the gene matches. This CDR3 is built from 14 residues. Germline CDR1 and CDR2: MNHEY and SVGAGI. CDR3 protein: CASSPDRGWEKLFF. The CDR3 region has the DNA TGTGCCAGCAGTCCCGACAGGGGTTGGGAAAAACTGTTTTTT.

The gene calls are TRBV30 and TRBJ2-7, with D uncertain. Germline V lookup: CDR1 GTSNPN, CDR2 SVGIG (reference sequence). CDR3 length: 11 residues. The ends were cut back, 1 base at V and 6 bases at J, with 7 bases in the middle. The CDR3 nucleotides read TGTGCCTGGAGTGCGAACAGCGAGCAGTACTTC. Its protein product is CAWSANSEQYF.

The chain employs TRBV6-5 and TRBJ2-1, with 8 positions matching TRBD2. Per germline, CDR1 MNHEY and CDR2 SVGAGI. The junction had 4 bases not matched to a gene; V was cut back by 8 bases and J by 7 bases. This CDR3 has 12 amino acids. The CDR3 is CASHGRDNEQFF. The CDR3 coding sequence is TGTGCCAGCCACGGGAGGGATAATGAGCAGTTCTTC.

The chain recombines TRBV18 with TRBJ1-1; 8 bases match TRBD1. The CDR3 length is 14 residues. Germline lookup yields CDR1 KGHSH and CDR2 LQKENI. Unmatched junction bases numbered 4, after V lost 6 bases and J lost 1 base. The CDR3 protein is CASSSGTGNTEAFF. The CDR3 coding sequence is TGTGCCAGCTCGTCCGGGACAGGGAACACTGAAGCTTTCTTT.

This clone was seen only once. The CDR3 protein is CASSLARGGANTGELFF. The DNA of the CDR3 is TGCGCCAGCAGCTTGGCTAGGGGGGGAGCGAACACCGGGGAGCTGTTTTTT. The chain combines TRBV5-1 with TRBJ2-2; the D gene is possibly TRBD2 (7 bases). V was pared by 0 bases and J by 0 bases, with 12 bases between. Per the germline V gene, CDR1 is SGHRS and CDR2 is YFSETQ. The CDR3 is made up of 17 amino acids.

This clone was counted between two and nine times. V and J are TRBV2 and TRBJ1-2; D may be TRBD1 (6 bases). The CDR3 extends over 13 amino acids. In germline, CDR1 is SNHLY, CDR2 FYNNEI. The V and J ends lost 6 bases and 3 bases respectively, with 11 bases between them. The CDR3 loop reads CASRPTGHYGYTF. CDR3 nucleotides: TGTGCCAGCAGGCCTACAGGGCACTATGGCTACACCTTC. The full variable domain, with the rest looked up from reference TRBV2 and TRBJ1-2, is EPEVTQTPSHQVTQMGQEVILRCVPISNHLYFYWYRQILGQKVEFLVSFYNNEISEKSEIFDDQFSVERPDGSNFTLKIRSTKLEDSAMYFCASRPTGHYGYTFGSGTRLTVV.

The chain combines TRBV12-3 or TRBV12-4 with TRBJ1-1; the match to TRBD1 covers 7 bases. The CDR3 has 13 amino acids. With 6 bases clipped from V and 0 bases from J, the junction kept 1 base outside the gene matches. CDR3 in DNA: TGTGCCAGCAGGGGACAGCTGAACACTGAAGCTTTCTTT. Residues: CASRGQLNTEAFF.

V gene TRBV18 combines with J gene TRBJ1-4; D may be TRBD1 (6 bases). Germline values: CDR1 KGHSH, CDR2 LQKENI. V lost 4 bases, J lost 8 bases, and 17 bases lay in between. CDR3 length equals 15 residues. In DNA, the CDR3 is TGTGCCAGCTCACGTTACGGGACATCAGGGGAAAAACTGTTTTTT. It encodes CASSRYGTSGEKLFF.